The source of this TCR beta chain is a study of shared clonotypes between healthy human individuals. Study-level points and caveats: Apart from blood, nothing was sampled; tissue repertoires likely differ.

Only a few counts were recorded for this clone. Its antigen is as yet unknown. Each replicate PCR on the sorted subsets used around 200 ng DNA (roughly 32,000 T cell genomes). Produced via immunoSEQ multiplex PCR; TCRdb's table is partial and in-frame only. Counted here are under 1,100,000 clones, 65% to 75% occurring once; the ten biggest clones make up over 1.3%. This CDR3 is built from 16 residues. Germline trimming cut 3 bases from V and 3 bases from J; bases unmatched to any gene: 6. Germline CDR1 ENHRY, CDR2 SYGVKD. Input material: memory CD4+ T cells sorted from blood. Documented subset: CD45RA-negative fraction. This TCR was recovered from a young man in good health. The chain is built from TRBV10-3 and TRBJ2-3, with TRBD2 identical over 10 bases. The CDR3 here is CAISDGSGGATDTQYF. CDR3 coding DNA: TGTGCCATCAGTGATGGAAGCGGGGGGGCAACAGATACGCAGTATTTT.